Listed below are T cell receptor beta chains from one sample, sequenced in a study of T cell responses to AZD1222 COVID-19 vaccine. Method: immunoSEQ multiplex PCR; TCRdb's copy keeps in-frame clones and lacks some. The sample includes under 150,000 clones, around 86% seen only once; the top ten take roughly 4.3%. The specimen was peripheral blood, collected on day 0 of MenACWY control vaccination. These receptors were collected from an adult in good health. Each CDR3 is given with its conserved first and last residue. A D gene is named only where the DNA matches it firmly. The size entry is marked missing in some rows and otherwise reads once, few, many or a size class.

V gene	J gene	clone size	D gene	CDR3 protein	CDR3 DNA
TRBV12-5	TRBJ1-5	.	.	CASGWGIGNQPQHF	TGTGCTAGTGGTTGGGGGATAGGCAATCAGCCCCAGCATTTT
TRBV7-2	TRBJ2-7	once	TRBD2	CASSPRGGRFYEQYF	TGTGCCAGCAGCCCCCGGGGGGGCCGCTTCTACGAGCAGTACTTC
TRBV12-3/TRBV12-4	TRBJ1-1	.	.	CASSFGGSEAFF	TGTGCCAGCAGTTTCGGGGGTTCTGAAGCTTTCTTT
TRBV11-3	TRBJ2-1	.	.	CASSLVPGDQQFF	TGTGCCAGCAGCTTGGTACCAGGGGATCAGCAGTTCTTC
TRBV2	TRBJ1-6	.	TRBD1	CASSRTGKNSPLHF	TGTGCCAGCAGCCGGACAGGGAAGAATTCACCCCTCCACTTT
TRBV2	TRBJ1-1	.	.	CASYDSLFDQAFF	TGTGCCAGCTACGACAGCCTTTTTGACCAAGCTTTCTTT
TRBV4-2	TRBJ1-2	.	.	CASSQGGGQGPNYGYTF	TGTGCCAGCAGCCAAGGGGGGGGCCAAGGGCCTAACTATGGCTACACCTTC
TRBV10-3	TRBJ1-1	.	.	CAISELRGGHYLSEAFF	TGTGCCATCAGTGAGTTACGGGGGGGACATTATCTAAGCGAAGCTTTCTTT
TRBV24-1	TRBJ1-1	few	.	CATRDSRGNTEAFF	TGTGCCACCAGGGACTCCAGGGGGAACACTGAAGCTTTCTTT
TRBV5-1	TRBJ2-7	.	.	CASSPSGVYEQYF	TGCGCCAGCAGCCCCTCTGGGGTCTACGAGCAGTACTTC
TRBV27	TRBJ2-5	.	TRBD2	CASRPSGGRQETQYF	TGTGCCAGCAGGCCTTCGGGGGGGAGGCAAGAGACCCAGTACTTC
TRBV18	TRBJ1-1	many	.	CASSPLTHTEAFF	TGTGCCAGCTCACCACTCACGCACACTGAAGCTTTCTTT
TRBV5-1	TRBJ2-3	.	.	CATRRGGVTDTQYF	TGCGCCACACGTAGGGGCGGGGTCACAGATACGCAGTATTTT
TRBV5-3	TRBJ2-5	.	TRBD2	CARSLEAGEETQYF	TGTGCCAGAAGCTTGGAGGCGGGGGAAGAGACCCAGTACTTC
TRBV19	TRBJ2-1	.	TRBD2	CASSIEGGLAGGPEQFF	TGTGCCAGTAGTATAGAGGGCGGGCTAGCGGGGGGGCCTGAGCAGTTCTTC
TRBV4-1	TRBJ2-5	few	.	CASSQVLTYQETQYF	TGCGCCAGCAGCCAAGTTCTGACTTACCAAGAGACCCAGTACTTC
TRBV2	TRBJ2-1	.	.	CASSEAWVGGEQFF	TGTGCCAGCAGTGAAGCTTGGGTAGGGGGTGAGCAGTTCTTC
TRBV28	TRBJ1-1	once	.	CASSPLIGTEAFF	TGTGCCAGCAGTCCTTTAATTGGGACTGAAGCTTTCTTT
TRBV29-1	TRBJ1-2	.	.	CSVTGRGGPNYGYTF	TGCAGCGTAACGGGGCGTGGGGGGCCTAACTATGGCTACACCTTC
TRBV10-3	TRBJ1-2	.	TRBD1	CAIRPGTGPNYGYTF	TGTGCCATCAGACCCGGGACAGGGCCCAACTATGGCTACACCTTC
TRBV5-1	TRBJ1-1	.	.	CASSLSGGRTEAFF	TGCGCCAGCAGCTTATCGGGGGGGCGCACTGAAGCTTTCTTT
TRBV10-3	TRBJ1-2	.	TRBD1	CAISEYLGTGPNGYTF	TGTGCCATCAGTGAATATCTCGGGACAGGGCCCAATGGCTACACCTTC
TRBV7-6	TRBJ2-2	.	TRBD1	CASSLTQGVGGELFF	TGTGCCAGCAGCTTGACCCAGGGGGTCGGCGGGGAGCTGTTTTTT
TRBV12-3/TRBV12-4	TRBJ1-4	.	.	CASSRALNEKLFF	TGTGCCAGCAGCAGAGCCCTTAATGAAAAACTGTTTTTT
TRBV30	TRBJ1-5	.	.	CAWKRGNQPQHF	TGTGCCTGGAAAAGGGGGAATCAGCCCCAGCATTTT
TRBV5-8	TRBJ1-1	few	.	CASTWTVNTEAFF	TGTGCCAGCACCTGGACGGTGAACACTGAAGCTTTCTTT
TRBV5-1	TRBJ2-2	.	TRBD1	CASSRGQGAIGELFF	TGCGCCAGCAGCAGGGGACAGGGGGCGATCGGGGAGCTGTTTTTT
TRBV19	TRBJ1-5	.	.	CASSWSGVSNQPQHF	TGTGCCAGTAGTTGGTCGGGGGTTAGCAATCAGCCCCAGCATTTT
TRBV3-1/TRBV3-2	TRBJ2-5	.	TRBD2	CASSLGLAGVQETQYF	TGTGCCAGCAGCCTGGGACTAGCGGGGGTCCAAGAGACCCAGTACTTC
TRBV11-2	TRBJ1-5	once	.	CASSPYGTRNQPQHF	TGTGCCAGCAGCCCTTACGGGACACGCAATCAGCCCCAGCATTTT
TRBV30	TRBJ2-2	.	TRBD1	CASGQANTGELFF	TGTGCCTCGGGACAGGCGAACACCGGGGAGCTGTTTTTT
TRBV3-1/TRBV3-2	TRBJ2-5	.	.	CASSAPGRETQYF	TGTGCCAGCAGCGCACCGGGACGAGAGACCCAGTACTTC
TRBV7-2	TRBJ1-3	.	.	CASSFSRRDTIYF	TGTGCCAGCAGCTTCAGTCGACGGGACACCATATATTTT
TRBV4-2	TRBJ2-3	.	.	CASSQDLSNTQYF	TGTGCCAGCAGCCAAGATTTGAGCAATACGCAGTATTTT
TRBV18	TRBJ1-1	.	.	CASSHGQNTEAFF	TGTGCCAGCTCACACGGACAGAACACTGAAGCTTTCTTT
TRBV18	TRBJ1-2	.	TRBD1	CASSPGTGRGYTF	TGTGCCAGCTCACCGGGGACAGGAAGAGGCTACACCTTC
TRBV6-5	TRBJ2-7	.	TRBD1	CASRPRQGVFSEQYF	TGTGCCAGCAGGCCTAGACAGGGGGTCTTTTCCGAGCAGTACTTC
TRBV24-1	TRBJ2-7	.	TRBD2	CATSDSSGSEQYF	TGTGCCACCAGTGATTCTAGCGGGAGCGAGCAGTACTTC
TRBV20-1	TRBJ2-1	.	.	CSASDPTNYNEQFF	TGCAGTGCTAGTGACCCTACCAACTACAATGAGCAGTTCTTC
TRBV28	TRBJ1-5	.	.	CASSLNPGVQHQPQHF	TGTGCCAGCAGTTTAAACCCGGGGGTTCAGCATCAGCCCCAGCATTTT
TRBV12-3/TRBV12-4	TRBJ1-1	few	.	CASSLQVNTEAFF	TGTGCCAGCAGCTTACAGGTGAACACTGAAGCTTTCTTT
TRBV6-5	TRBJ2-1	.	TRBD1	CASSHRQGLENEQFF	TGTGCCAGCAGCCACCGACAGGGCCTTGAGAATGAGCAGTTCTTC
TRBV5-1	TRBJ2-7	.	TRBD1	CASSKGQGAYTEQYF	TGCGCCAGCAGCAAAGGACAGGGGGCTTATACCGAGCAGTACTTC
TRBV5-1	TRBJ2-1	once	.	CASKEGGSDEQFF	TGCGCCAGCAAGGAGGGTGGATCCGATGAGCAGTTCTTC
TRBV10-2	TRBJ1-2	.	TRBD1	CASRSDRGYGYTF	TGCGCCAGCAGGAGTGACAGGGGATATGGCTACACCTTC
TRBV5-1	TRBJ2-7	.	.	CASSSEGMAYEQYF	TGCGCCAGCAGCTCGGAAGGGATGGCGTACGAGCAGTACTTC
TRBV27	TRBJ2-7	.	.	CASSPMITGPNYEQYF	TGTGCCAGCAGCCCAATGATTACAGGGCCGAACTACGAGCAGTACTTC
TRBV7-9	TRBJ1-2	.	TRBD1	CASSSRQGDGYTF	TGTGCCAGCAGCTCCCGACAGGGTGATGGCTACACCTTC
TRBV6-1	TRBJ1-2	.	.	CASSEAKASF	TGTGCCAGCAGTGAAGCGAAGGCTTCCTTC
TRBV11-3	TRBJ2-2	.	.	CASSLGARRELFF	TGTGCCAGCAGCTTAGGGGCCCGGAGGGAGCTGTTTTTT
TRBV19	TRBJ2-6	.	.	CASSETGSGANVLTF	TGTGCCAGTAGTGAAACAGGGTCTGGGGCCAACGTCCTGACTTTC
TRBV7-3	TRBJ2-3	.	.	CASSLKGSTDTQYF	TGTGCCAGCAGCCTTAAAGGTAGCACAGATACGCAGTATTTT
TRBV27	TRBJ1-4	once	TRBD1	CASDGDRDEKLFF	TGTGCCAGCGACGGGGACAGGGACGAAAAACTGTTTTTT
TRBV6-5	TRBJ2-1	.	TRBD2	CASSYAGGVWNEQFF	TGTGCCAGCAGTTACGCGGGGGGTGTCTGGAATGAGCAGTTCTTC
TRBV7-6	TRBJ2-7	.	TRBD2	CASSGGVSGGSYEQYF	TGTGCCAGCAGCGGCGGAGTTAGCGGGGGATCCTACGAGCAGTACTTC
TRBV6-2/TRBV6-3	TRBJ1-6	.	.	CASSDRNSPLHF	TGTGCCAGCAGTGACAGGAATTCACCCCTCCACTTT
TRBV6-5	TRBJ1-2	.	.	CASISGGRGNYGYTF	TGTGCCAGCATATCCGGGGGGAGGGGGAACTATGGCTACACCTTC
TRBV30	TRBJ1-3	.	.	CAWSVQGGRNTIYF	TGTGCCTGGAGTGTACAGGGAGGTCGAAACACCATATATTTT
TRBV28	TRBJ1-1	.	TRBD1	CASSSGQGKAFF	TGTGCCAGCAGTTCGGGACAGGGAAAGGCTTTCTTT